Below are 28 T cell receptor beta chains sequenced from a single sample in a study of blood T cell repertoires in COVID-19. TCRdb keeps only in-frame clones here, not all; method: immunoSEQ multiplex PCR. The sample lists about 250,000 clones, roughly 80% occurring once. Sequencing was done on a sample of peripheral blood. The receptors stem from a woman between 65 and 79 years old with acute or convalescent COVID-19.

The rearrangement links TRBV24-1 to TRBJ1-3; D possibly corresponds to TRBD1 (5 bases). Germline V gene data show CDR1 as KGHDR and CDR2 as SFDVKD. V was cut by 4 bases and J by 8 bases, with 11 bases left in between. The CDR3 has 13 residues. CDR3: CATSETTGHTIYF. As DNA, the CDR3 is TGTGCCACCAGTGAAACAACAGGCCACACCATATATTTT.

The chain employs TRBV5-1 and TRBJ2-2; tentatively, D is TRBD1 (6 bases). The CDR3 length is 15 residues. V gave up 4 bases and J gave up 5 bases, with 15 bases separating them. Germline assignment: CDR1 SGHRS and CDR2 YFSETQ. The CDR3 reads CASSTAYRETGELFF. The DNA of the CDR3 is TGCGCCAGCAGCACCGCTTACAGGGAAACCGGGGAGCTGTTTTTT.

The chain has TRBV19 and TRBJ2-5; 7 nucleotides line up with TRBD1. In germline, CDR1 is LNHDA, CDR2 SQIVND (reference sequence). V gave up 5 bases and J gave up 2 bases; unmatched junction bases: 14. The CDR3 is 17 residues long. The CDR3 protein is CASSPGQRSSGQETQYF. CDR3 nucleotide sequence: TGTGCCAGTAGTCCGGGACAGCGTTCGTCCGGTCAAGAGACCCAGTACTTC.

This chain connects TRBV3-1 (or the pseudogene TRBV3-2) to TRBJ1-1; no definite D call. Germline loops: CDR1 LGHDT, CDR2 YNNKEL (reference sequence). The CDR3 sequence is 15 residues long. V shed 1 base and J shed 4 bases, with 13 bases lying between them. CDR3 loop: CASSQGGGVGTEAFF. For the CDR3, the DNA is TGTGCCAGCAGCCAAGGGGGAGGTGTGGGCACTGAAGCTTTCTTT.

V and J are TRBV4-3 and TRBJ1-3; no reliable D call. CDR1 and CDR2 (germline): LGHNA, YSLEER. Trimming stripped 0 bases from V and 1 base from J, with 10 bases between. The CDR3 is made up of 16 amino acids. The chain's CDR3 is CASSQDIWRSGNTIYF. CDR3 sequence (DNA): TGCGCCAGCAGCCAAGATATATGGAGGTCTGGAAACACCATATATTTT.

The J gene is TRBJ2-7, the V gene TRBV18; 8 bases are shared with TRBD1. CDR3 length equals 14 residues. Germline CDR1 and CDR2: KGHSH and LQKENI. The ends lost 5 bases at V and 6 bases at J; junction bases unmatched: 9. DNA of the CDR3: TGTGCCAGCTCATTGTCGCAGGGGGCCTTCGAGCAGTACTTC. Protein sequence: CASSLSQGAFEQYF.

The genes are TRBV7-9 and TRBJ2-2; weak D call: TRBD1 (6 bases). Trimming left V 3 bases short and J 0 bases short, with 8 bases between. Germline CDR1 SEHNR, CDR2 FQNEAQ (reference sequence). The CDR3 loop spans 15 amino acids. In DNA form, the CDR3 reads TGTGCCAGCAGCTTGGACAGATCGAACACCGGGGAGCTGTTTTTT. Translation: CASSLDRSNTGELFF.

The CDR3, as DNA: TGTGCCAGCAGCTTAAACAGGGAACTTCGGAACACCATATATTTT. It specifies CASSLNRELRNTIYF. The chain is built from TRBV7-9 and TRBJ1-3; weak D call: TRBD1 (6 bases). The CDR3 is 15 residues long. The germline V gene has CDR1 SEHNR and CDR2 FQNEAQ (reference sequence). V dropped 2 bases and J dropped 7 bases, with 15 bases sitting between them.

CDR3 region: CASRDRVREQFF. The CDR3, as DNA: TGTGCCAGCAGAGACAGGGTAAGAGAGCAGTTCTTC. This chain links TRBV28 with TRBJ2-1; 7 bases match TRBD1. Germline lookup yields CDR1 MDHEN and CDR2 SYDVKM. CDR3 length: 12 amino acids. With V trimmed by 6 bases and J by 10 bases, 6 bases remained unmatched.

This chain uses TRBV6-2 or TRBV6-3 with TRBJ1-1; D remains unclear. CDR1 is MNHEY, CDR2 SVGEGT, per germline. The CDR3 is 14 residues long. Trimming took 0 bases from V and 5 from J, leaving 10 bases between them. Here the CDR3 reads CASSYSVSRTEAFF. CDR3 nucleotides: TGTGCCAGCAGTTACTCGGTGAGCCGGACTGAAGCTTTCTTT.

CDR3 sequence: CASSKSGGRNTGELFF. In DNA form, the CDR3 reads TGTGCCAGCAGCAAGAGCGGGGGGCGAAACACCGGGGAGCTGTTTTTT. The V and J genes are TRBV7-2 and TRBJ2-2; 9 positions agree with TRBD2. The CDR3 runs 16 residues. Germline lookup yields CDR1 SGHTA and CDR2 FQGNSA. The trim removed 5 bases at V and 2 bases at J, leaving 6 bases unmatched.

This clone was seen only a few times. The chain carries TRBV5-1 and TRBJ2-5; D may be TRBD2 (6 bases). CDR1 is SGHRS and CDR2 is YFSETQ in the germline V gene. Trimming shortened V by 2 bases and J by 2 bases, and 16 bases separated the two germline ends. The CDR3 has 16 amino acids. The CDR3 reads CASSFGHAGSQETQYF. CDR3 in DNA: TGCGCCAGCAGCTTCGGTCATGCGGGGTCACAAGAGACCCAGTACTTC.

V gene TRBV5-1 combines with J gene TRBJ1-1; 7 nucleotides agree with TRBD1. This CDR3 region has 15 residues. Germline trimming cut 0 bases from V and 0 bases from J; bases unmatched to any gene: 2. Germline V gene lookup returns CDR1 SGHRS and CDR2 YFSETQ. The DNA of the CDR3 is TGCGCCAGCAGCTTGGACAGGGGCATGAACACTGAAGCTTTCTTT. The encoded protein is CASSLDRGMNTEAFF.

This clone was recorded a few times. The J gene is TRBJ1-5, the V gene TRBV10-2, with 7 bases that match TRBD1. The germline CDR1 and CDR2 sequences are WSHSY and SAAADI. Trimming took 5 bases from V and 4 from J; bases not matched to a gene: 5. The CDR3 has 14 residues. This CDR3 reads CASSLTGSNQPQHF. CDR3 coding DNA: TGCGCCAGCAGTTTGACAGGGTCAAATCAGCCCCAGCATTTT.

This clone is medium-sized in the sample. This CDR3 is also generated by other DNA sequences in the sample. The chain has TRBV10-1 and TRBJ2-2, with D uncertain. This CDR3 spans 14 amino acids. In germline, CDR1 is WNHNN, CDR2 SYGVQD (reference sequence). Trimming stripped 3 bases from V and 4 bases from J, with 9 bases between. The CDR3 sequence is CASSDPGGTGELFF. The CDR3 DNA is TGCGCCAGCAGTGACCCAGGTGGCACCGGGGAGCTGTTTTTT.

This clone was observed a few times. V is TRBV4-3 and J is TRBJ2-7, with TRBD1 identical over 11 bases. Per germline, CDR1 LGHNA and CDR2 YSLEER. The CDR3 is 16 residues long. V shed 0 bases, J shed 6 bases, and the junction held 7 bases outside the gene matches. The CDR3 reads CASSQERTGGLGEQYF. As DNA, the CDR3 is TGCGCCAGCAGCCAAGAAAGGACAGGGGGCTTAGGCGAGCAGTACTTC.

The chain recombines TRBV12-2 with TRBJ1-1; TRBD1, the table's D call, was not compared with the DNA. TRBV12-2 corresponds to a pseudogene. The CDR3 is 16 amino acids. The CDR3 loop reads CASRLARQGTNTEAFF. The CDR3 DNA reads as TGTGCAAGTCGCTTAGCCCGACAGGGGACGAACACTGAAGCTTTCTTT.

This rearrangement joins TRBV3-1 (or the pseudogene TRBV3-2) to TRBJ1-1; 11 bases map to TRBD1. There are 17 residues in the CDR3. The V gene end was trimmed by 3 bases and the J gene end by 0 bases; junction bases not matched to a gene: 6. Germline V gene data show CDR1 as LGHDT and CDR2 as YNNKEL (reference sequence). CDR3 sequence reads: CASSHTGTGGLNTEAFF. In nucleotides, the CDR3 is TGTGCCAGCAGCCATACCGGGACAGGGGGGTTGAACACTGAAGCTTTCTTT.

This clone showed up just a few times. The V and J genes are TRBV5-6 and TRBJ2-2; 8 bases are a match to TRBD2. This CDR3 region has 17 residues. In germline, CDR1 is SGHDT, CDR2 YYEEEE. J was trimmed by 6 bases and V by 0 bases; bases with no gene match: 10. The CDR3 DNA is TGTGCCAGCAGCTTGGCCGGGGGGGCAAATTTCCCCGGGGAGCTGTTTTTT. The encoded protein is CASSLAGGANFPGELFF.

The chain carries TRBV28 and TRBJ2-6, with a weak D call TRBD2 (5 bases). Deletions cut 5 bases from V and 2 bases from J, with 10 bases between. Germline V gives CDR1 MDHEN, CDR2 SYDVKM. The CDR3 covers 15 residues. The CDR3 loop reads CASSPPGAGANVLTF. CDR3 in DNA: TGTGCCAGCAGTCCACCCGGGGCTGGGGCCAACGTCCTGACTTTC.

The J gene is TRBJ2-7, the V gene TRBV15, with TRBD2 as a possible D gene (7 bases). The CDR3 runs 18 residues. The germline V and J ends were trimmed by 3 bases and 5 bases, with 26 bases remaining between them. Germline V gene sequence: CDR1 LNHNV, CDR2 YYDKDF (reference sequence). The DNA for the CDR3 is TGTGCCACCAGCAGTGCCCTAGGGGGGAGGGCCGTTTGGAACGAGCAGTACTTC. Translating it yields CATSSALGGRAVWNEQYF.

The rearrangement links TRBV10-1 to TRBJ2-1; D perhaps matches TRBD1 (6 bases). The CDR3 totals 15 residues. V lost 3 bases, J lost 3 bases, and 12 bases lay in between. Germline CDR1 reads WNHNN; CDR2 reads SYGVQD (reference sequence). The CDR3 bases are TGCGCCAGCAGTGAACCAGGACAGAACTACAATGAGCAGTTCTTC. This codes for CASSEPGQNYNEQFF.

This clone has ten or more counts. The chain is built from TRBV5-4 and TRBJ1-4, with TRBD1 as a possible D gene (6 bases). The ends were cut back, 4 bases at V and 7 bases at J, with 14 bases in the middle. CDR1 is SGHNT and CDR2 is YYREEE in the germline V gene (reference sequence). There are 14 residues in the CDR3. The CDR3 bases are TGTGCCAGCAGCGTGAACCGGGACATTGAAAAACTGTTTTTT. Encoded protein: CASSVNRDIEKLFF.

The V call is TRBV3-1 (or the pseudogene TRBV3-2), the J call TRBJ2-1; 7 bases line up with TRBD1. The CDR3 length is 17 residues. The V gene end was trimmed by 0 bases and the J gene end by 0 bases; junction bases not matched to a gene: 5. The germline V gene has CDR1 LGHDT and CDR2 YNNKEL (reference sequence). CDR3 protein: CASSQDLGQSSYNEQFF. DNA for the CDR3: TGTGCCAGCAGCCAAGACTTGGGACAGAGCTCCTACAATGAGCAGTTCTTC.

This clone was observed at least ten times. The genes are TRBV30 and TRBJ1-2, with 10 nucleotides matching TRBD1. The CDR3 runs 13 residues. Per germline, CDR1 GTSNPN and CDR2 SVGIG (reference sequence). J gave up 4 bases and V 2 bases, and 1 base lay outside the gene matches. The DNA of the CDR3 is TGTGCCTGGAGTCGACAGGGGGCCTATGGCTACACCTTC. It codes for CAWSRQGAYGYTF.

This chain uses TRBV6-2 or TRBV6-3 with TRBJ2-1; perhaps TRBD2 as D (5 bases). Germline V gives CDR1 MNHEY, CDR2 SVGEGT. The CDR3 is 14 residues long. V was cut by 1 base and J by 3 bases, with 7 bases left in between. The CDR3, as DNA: TGTGCCAGCAGTTACTACGGACTCTACAATGAGCAGTTCTTC. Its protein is CASSYYGLYNEQFF.

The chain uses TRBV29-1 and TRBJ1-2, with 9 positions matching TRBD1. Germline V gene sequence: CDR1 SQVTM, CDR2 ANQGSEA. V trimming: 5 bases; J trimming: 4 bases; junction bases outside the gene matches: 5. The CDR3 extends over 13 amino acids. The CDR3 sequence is CSVRDRAGYGYTF. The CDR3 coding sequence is TGCAGCGTTCGGGACAGGGCTGGCTATGGCTACACCTTC.

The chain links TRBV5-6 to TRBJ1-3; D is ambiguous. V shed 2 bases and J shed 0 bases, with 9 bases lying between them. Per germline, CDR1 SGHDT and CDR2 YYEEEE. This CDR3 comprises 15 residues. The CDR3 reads CASSLTLTSGNTIYF. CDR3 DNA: TGTGCCAGCAGCTTAACGCTAACCTCTGGAAACACCATATATTTT.